These 13 T cell receptor beta chains were sequenced from one sample in a study of shared clonotypes between healthy human individuals. The repertoire was sequenced with immunoSEQ multiplex PCR; TCRdb's copy has only in-frame clones and lacks some. The sample records some 2,000,000 clones, 90% to 95% being singletons. Source material: naive CD4+ T cells sorted from blood. Subset defined: CD45RA+ positively selected. Receptors originate from a young man in good health.

As concerns this clone: The identical CDR3 is also encoded by other nucleotide sequences in the sample. The chain has TRBV18 and TRBJ2-7; no clear D gene. This CDR3 contains 14 residues. Germline V gives CDR1 KGHSH, CDR2 LQKENI. The V and J ends lost 6 bases and 4 bases respectively, with 16 bases between them. CDR3: CASSPGRRTYEQYF. The CDR3 DNA follows: TGTGCCAGCTCTCCCGGGCGTAGGACGTACGAGCAGTACTTC.

The CDR3 sequence is CASSAGLAVSSYNEQFF. The CDR3 DNA reads as TGTGCCAGCAGCGCGGGACTAGCGGTTAGCTCCTACAATGAGCAGTTCTTC. V usage is TRBV9 and J usage is TRBJ2-1; 11 bases line up with TRBD2. Germline lookup yields CDR1 SGDLS and CDR2 YYNGEE. This CDR3 is built from 17 residues. V shed 3 bases and J 0 bases; nucleotides not matched to a gene: 5.

The gene calls are TRBV5-1 and TRBJ2-3, with 9 bases identical to TRBD2. Unmatched junction bases numbered 6, after V lost 5 bases and J lost 2 bases. CDR3 length equals 15 residues. In germline, CDR1 is SGHRS, CDR2 YFSETQ. The CDR3 loop reads CASSAGGVPTDTQYF. CDR3 bases: TGCGCCAGCAGTGCGGGAGGGGTACCCACAGATACGCAGTATTTT.

The genes are TRBV2 and TRBJ1-5, with TRBD1 as a possible D gene (5 bases). V dropped 5 bases and J dropped 4 bases, with 12 bases sitting between them. The CDR3 extends over 14 amino acids. Germline V gene sequence: CDR1 SNHLY, CDR2 FYNNEI. In nucleotides, the CDR3 is TGTGCCAGCAGTTACGTTGGGGCTAATCAGCCCCAGCATTTT. Amino acids: CASSYVGANQPQHF.

V gene TRBV10-3 combines with J gene TRBJ2-3; 10 bases match TRBD2. Per germline, CDR1 ENHRY and CDR2 SYGVKD. The CDR3 contains 15 residues. The trim removed 5 bases at V and 2 bases at J, leaving 4 bases unmatched. The CDR3 loop is CAISTLAGDTDTQYF. CDR3 bases: TGTGCCATCAGTACCCTAGCGGGAGACACAGATACGCAGTATTTT.

This clone is a singleton in its sample. J is TRBJ2-3 and V is TRBV6-4, with 11 bases aligning to TRBD2. Per germline, CDR1 MRHNA and CDR2 SNTAGT. CDR3 size: 16 residues. Losses at the gene ends were 3 bases for V and 0 bases for J; bases not matched to a gene: 2. This CDR3 reads CASSETSGVSTDTQYF. The CDR3 nucleotides read TGTGCCAGCAGTGAGACTAGCGGGGTGAGCACAGATACGCAGTATTTT.

The chain uses TRBV5-6 and TRBJ1-5, with 7 bases matching TRBD1. The CDR3 runs to 15 residues. The germline V gene has CDR1 SGHDT and CDR2 YYEEEE. V shed 0 bases, J shed 3 bases, and the junction held 3 bases outside the gene matches. The DNA of the CDR3 is TGTGCCAGCAGCTTGGCCGGGACAGTCAATCAGCCCCAGCATTTT. As protein: CASSLAGTVNQPQHF.

This chain uses TRBV18 with TRBJ1-6; D not certain. V shed 3 bases and J shed 0 bases, with 6 bases lying between them. The germline CDR1 and CDR2 sequences are KGHSH and LQKENI. The CDR3 is made up of 15 amino acids. Here the CDR3 DNA reads TGTGCCAGCTCACCCCGGGACTCCTATAATTCACCCCTCCACTTT. Its protein is CASSPRDSYNSPLHF.

The chain uses TRBV30 and TRBJ1-6, with 8 bases that match TRBD1. Germline V gives CDR1 GTSNPN, CDR2 SVGIG (reference sequence). The CDR3 has 18 residues. With 0 bases clipped from V and 0 bases from J, the junction kept 7 bases outside the gene matches. The CDR3 bases are TGTGCCTGGAGTGTTAGGGACAGGTCGAGCTCCTATAATTCACCCCTCCACTTT. Its protein is CAWSVRDRSSSYNSPLHF.

The rearrangement uses TRBV21-1 and TRBJ2-7. TRBV21-1 is termed a pseudogene. This CDR3 is built from 16 residues. CDR3 sequence: CASSKGGPSGYYEQYF. The CDR3 DNA reads TGTGCCAGCAGCAAAGGGGGACCGAGTGGGTACTACGAGCAGTACTTC.

The chain combines TRBV5-4 with TRBJ2-2; 8 nucleotides align to TRBD1. Germline V gene sequence: CDR1 SGHNT, CDR2 YYREEE (reference sequence). V shed 6 bases, J shed 1 base, and the junction held 2 bases outside the gene matches. The CDR3 contains 14 residues. The CDR3 spells CASTGTGNTGELFF. CDR3 coding DNA: TGTGCCAGCACCGGGACAGGGAACACCGGGGAGCTGTTTTTT.

V usage is TRBV28 and J usage is TRBJ1-5, with 7 bases lining up with TRBD1. The length of the CDR3 is 13 residues. Germline CDR1 reads MDHEN; CDR2 reads SYDVKM. Trimming at V came to 10 bases and at J to 2 bases, leaving 5 bases not matched to a gene. The CDR3 nucleotides read TGTGCCACCGCCGACAGGGGCAATCAGCCCCAGCATTTT. It codes for CATADRGNQPQHF.

This chain joins TRBV25-1 and TRBJ2-7; no clear D. This CDR3 is 16 amino acids long. Trimming removed 1 base at V and 2 bases at J, with 15 bases between. Germline values: CDR1 MGHDK, CDR2 SYGVNS. The CDR3 is CASSEFAGPRTYEQYF. DNA for the CDR3: TGTGCCAGCAGTGAATTTGCCGGGCCTAGGACCTACGAGCAGTACTTC.